This entry concerns a single TCR beta chain. What it binds is not known. The data were taken from a study of cytomegalovirus exposure and HLA in healthy donors. Study findings and constraints: In an earlier analysis, about 87% or about 30%: the productive usage of most TCR beta V segments. The authors judged a highly shared variant cluster likely a sequencing artifact.

Germline CDR1 and CDR2: SGHRS and YFSETQ. The CDR3 totals 13 residues. J gave up 6 bases and V 4 bases, and 6 bases lay outside the gene matches. Primers included in the PCR were 60 Vbeta and 13 Jbeta primers. Produced via immunoSEQ multiplex PCR; TCRdb's table is partial and in-frame only. The sample contains under 200,000 clones, over 70% of which appear only once. This sequence joins TRBV5-1 and TRBJ1-1, with 7 bases matching TRBD1. The sample was PBMCs. The sequence derives from a woman in her thirties in good health and CMV-seronegative. The CDR3 DNA reads TGCGCCAGCAGCCTCGGAGGGGGCCCTGAAGCTTTCTTT. As protein: CASSLGGGPEAFF. Variable domain in full (rest from reference TRBV5-1 and TRBJ1-1): KAGVTQTPRYLIKTRGQQVTLSCSPISGHRSVSWYQQTPGQGLQFLFEYFSETQRNKGNFPGRFSGRQFSNSRSEMNVSTLELGDSALYLCASSLGGGPEAFFGQGTRLTVV.